This record concerns one T cell receptor beta chain sequence. Antigen unknown. The sample comes from a study of T cell responses to AZD1222 COVID-19 vaccine. The overall study: Both about-4-week and about-12-week second-dose recipients were combined.

Findings and limits, study-wide: Without day 14 samples, only post-peak T cell repertoires were studied. Two AZD1222 administrations were followed by greater Spike-specific TCR breadth and depth.

Generated by immunoSEQ multiplex PCR, the TCRdb table keeps only in-frame clones and is missing some. The data contain about 100,000 clones, around 87% of them seen just once; the ten biggest clones take up roughly 3%. CDR3 length: 18 amino acids. CDR1 SGHTS and CDR2 YDEGEE come from the germline V gene. Germline trimming cut 4 bases from V and 2 bases from J; bases unmatched to any gene: 11. V gene TRBV5-8 combines with J gene TRBJ1-6; 8 bases agree with TRBD1. The sequence derives from an adult in good health. The source was peripheral blood, collected on day 0 of AZD1222 vaccination. Written as DNA, the CDR3 is TGTGCCAGCAGCCCTACCCGACAGGGGAACCCCTATAATTCACCCCTCCACTTT. Translated, it gives CASSPTRQGNPYNSPLHF.